This is a list of T cell receptor beta chains from one sample in a study of T cell responses to AZD1222 COVID-19 vaccine. Sequencing was performed with immunoSEQ multiplex PCR; in TCRdb, only in-frame clones are kept and a portion is missing. The sample has some 92,000 clones, roughly 90% seen once; the top ten hold about 2.5%. This sample comprised peripheral blood, obtained on day 0 of AZD1222 vaccination. These receptor sequences come from an adult in good health. Each CDR3 is given with its conserved first and last residue. The order of the fields is V gene, clone size, D gene, J gene, CDR3 DNA, CDR3 protein. A D gene is named only where the DNA matches it firmly. Size is stated for part of the rows, as once, few or many counts, or as a class when the clone is expanded.

TRBV28	once	NA	TRBJ2-5	TGTGCCAGCAGCCGACCCATACTGTGGACCCAGTACTTC	CASSRPILWTQYF
TRBV5-1	NA	NA	TRBJ2-3	TGCGCCAGCCAACTCAAGCCAGATTTCACAGATACGCAGTATTTT	CASQLKPDFTDTQYF
TRBV5-6	once	NA	TRBJ2-2	TGTGCCAGCAGCAGGGACCAAAACACCGGGGAGCTGTTTTTT	CASSRDQNTGELFF
TRBV11-2	NA	NA	TRBJ1-4	TGTGCCAGCAGCTTAGATCGTACAGGAGGACTGTTTTTT	CASSLDRTGGLFF
TRBV2	NA	NA	TRBJ1-5	TGTGCCAGCAGTGAAGAGTGGGGGGCCCAGCATTTT	CASSEEWGAQHF
TRBV7-8	NA	NA	TRBJ2-7	TGTGCCAGCAGCTTAGTACAGGGCTCCTACGAGCAGTACTTC	CASSLVQGSYEQYF
TRBV3-1/TRBV3-2	NA	NA	TRBJ1-2	TGTGCCAGCAGCCAAGCCCAGGCCGGGAGGTATGGCTACACCTTC	CASSQAQAGRYGYTF
TRBV24-1	NA	TRBD1	TRBJ2-3	TGTGCCACCAGTGATTTGCAGGGGGCTGATACGCAGTATTTT	CATSDLQGADTQYF
TRBV30	NA	NA	TRBJ1-3	TGTGCCTGGAGTCAGAGACAGCGCTCTGGAAACACCATATATTTT	CAWSQRQRSGNTIYF
TRBV27	NA	TRBD2	TRBJ2-7	TGTGCCAGCAGTTTGTACCACTCTAGCGGGATCGAGCAGTACTTC	CASSLYHSSGIEQYF
TRBV19	NA	NA	TRBJ1-2	TGTGCCAGTATGGATGGGACGCCGACCTATGGCTACACCTTC	CASMDGTPTYGYTF
TRBV2	NA	NA	TRBJ1-1	TGTGCCAGCAGCGCCGAGTGGGATGGGACTGAAGCTTTCTTT	CASSAEWDGTEAFF
TRBV5-8	once	TRBD1	TRBJ2-5	TGTGCCAGCAGCTCGGCCGGGACAGAAGAGACCCAGTACTTC	CASSSAGTEETQYF
TRBV27	NA	NA	TRBJ1-1	TGTGCCAGCAGTATCAGCAGACACACTGAAGCTTTCTTT	CASSISRHTEAFF
TRBV6-5	once	NA	TRBJ2-1	TGTGCCAGCAGTTACTCGACCGAGCAGTTCTTC	CASSYSTEQFF
TRBV7-8	NA	TRBD2	TRBJ2-5	TGTGCCAGCAAACTATGGGAGGGAGAAGGTGAGGAGACCCAGTACTTC	CASKLWEGEGEETQYF
TRBV29-1	NA	TRBD1	TRBJ1-3	TGCAGCGTTGGGCAGGGACAGAGCTCTGGAAACACCATATATTTT	CSVGQGQSSGNTIYF
TRBV7-9	NA	NA	TRBJ2-5	TGTGCCAGCTCGCGTTTCTCCGGGAGTCAAGAGACCCAGTACTTC	CASSRFSGSQETQYF
TRBV12-3/TRBV12-4	NA	NA	TRBJ2-7	TGTGCCAGCAGTTTAGAGGGGGATGAGCAGTACTTC	CASSLEGDEQYF
TRBV21-1	NA	NA	TRBJ2-7	TGTGCCAGCAGCAAAGTAGCACCACCGGGACAATCCTACGAGCAGTACTTC	CASSKVAPPGQSYEQYF
TRBV5-1	NA	NA	TRBJ1-2	TGCGCCAGCAGCTTGGCCAGAAGGGCGGGCGGCTACACCTTC	CASSLARRAGGYTF
TRBV7-9	NA	NA	TRBJ1-6	TGTGCCAGCAGCTTCACCCTTCTCAATTCACCCCTCCACTTT	CASSFTLLNSPLHF
TRBV5-6	NA	NA	TRBJ1-6	TGTGCCAGCAGCCGCAACGCGCAGGGCACCCTCCACTTT	CASSRNAQGTLHF
TRBV6-5	NA	NA	TRBJ2-3	TGTGCCAGCAGAGGGACTAGCACAGATACGCAGTATTTT	CASRGTSTDTQYF
TRBV6-6	NA	NA	TRBJ1-6	TGTGCCAGCAGTTACTCGGGCGGCTATAATTCACCCCTCCACTTT	CASSYSGGYNSPLHF
TRBV27	NA	TRBD2	TRBJ2-3	TGTGCCAGCAGGATAGCGGGAGGGGGGGCAGATACGCAGTATTTT	CASRIAGGGADTQYF
TRBV28	NA	TRBD1	TRBJ1-1	TGTGCCTGCCCGGACAGGGCCCAGAACACTGAAGCTTTCTTT	CACPDRAQNTEAFF
TRBV7-3	NA	NA	TRBJ2-5	TGTGCCAGCAGCCTACAGTCTAGCGCTAAAGAGACCCAGTACTTC	CASSLQSSAKETQYF
TRBV3-1/TRBV3-2	NA	NA	TRBJ2-3	TGTGCCAGCAGCCAAGACCCCCGAGGACTCACCACAGATACGCAGTATTTT	CASSQDPRGLTTDTQYF
TRBV3-1/TRBV3-2	NA	TRBD2	TRBJ2-1	TGTGCCAGCAGCCTCCGACTAGCGGGACGCAATGAGCAGTTCTTC	CASSLRLAGRNEQFF
TRBV9	NA	NA	TRBJ1-2	TGTGCCAGCAGCGCCGTCAGGGCGGGCAGCTATGGCTACACCTTC	CASSAVRAGSYGYTF
TRBV5-1	once	NA	TRBJ2-5	TGCGCCAGCAGCTTTGGGCCGCAAAAAGAGACCCAGTACTTC	CASSFGPQKETQYF
TRBV6-2/TRBV6-3	once	TRBD2	TRBJ2-3	TGTGCCAGCAGTTACTTGACTAGCGGGGTCACAGATACGCAGTATTTT	CASSYLTSGVTDTQYF
TRBV6-5	NA	NA	TRBJ1-1	TGTGCCAGCAGCTCAAACTTCATGAACACTGAAGCTTTCTTT	CASSSNFMNTEAFF
TRBV11-2	NA	TRBD1	TRBJ1-1	TGTGCCAGCAGCTTAGTAACAGGGACAGGAAACACTGAAGCTTTCTTT	CASSLVTGTGNTEAFF
TRBV28	NA	NA	TRBJ1-2	TGTGCCAGCAGTTTAGGGGGAGCTAACTATGGCTACACCTTC	CASSLGGANYGYTF
TRBV24-1	NA	NA	TRBJ2-7	TGTGCCACCAGTGACCAGGGGACCCCCTACGAGCAGTACTTC	CATSDQGTPYEQYF
TRBV6-1	NA	TRBD1	TRBJ1-1	TGTGCCAGCAGTGACCTTTCGGCAGGGGGAGATGAAGCTTTCTTT	CASSDLSAGGDEAFF
TRBV9	NA	TRBD1	TRBJ2-5	TGTGCCAGCAGCTCGACAGGGAAAGAGACCCAGTACTTC	CASSSTGKETQYF
TRBV4-1	NA	TRBD2	TRBJ2-5	TGCGCCAGCAGCCAAGATGGCAGCGGGAAGGAGACCCAGTACTTC	CASSQDGSGKETQYF
TRBV7-9	NA	NA	TRBJ1-1	TGTGCCAGCAGCGCCAATCGGGACCACACTGAAGCTTTCTTT	CASSANRDHTEAFF
TRBV30	NA	TRBD1	TRBJ1-6	TGTGCCTGGAGTGTATTTAGGACAGGCGATAATTCACCCCTCCACTTT	CAWSVFRTGDNSPLHF
TRBV9	NA	NA	TRBJ2-3	TGTGCCAGCAGCGGAAACACAGATACGCAGTATTTT	CASSGNTDTQYF
TRBV6-5	NA	NA	TRBJ1-1	TGTGCCAGCGCGATTGGGGGGCACACTGAAGCTTTCTTT	CASAIGGHTEAFF
TRBV29-1	NA	NA	TRBJ2-1	TGCAGCGTTCGGCAGGGAATTGGGTTAGCTTACAATGAGCAGTTCTTC	CSVRQGIGLAYNEQFF
TRBV15	NA	NA	TRBJ2-2	TGTGCCACCAGCAGAGGAGGAGCGAGGGGGGAGCTGTTTTTT	CATSRGGARGELFF